The source of this T cell receptor (beta chain) is a study of blood T cell repertoires in COVID-19. Looking at the study overall: Samples came from the United States, Italy and Spain, spanning acute and convalescent COVID-19.

Ages ranged from roughly 18 to 100 years, with residence in 20 to 30 US areas. This clone was observed once. In the original workflow: By means of reference gene primer amplification, nucleated cell counts were estimated. This table comes from immunoSEQ multiplex PCR, and its TCRdb copy is limited to in-frame clones, with some not included. V and J calls and clone size are copied from that table; D and trimming were computed from the DNA. The sample carries over 400,000 clones, approximately 86% recorded once. This CDR3 comprises 14 residues. The trim removed 5 bases at V and 4 bases at J, leaving 2 bases unmatched. Germline CDR1 is LGHDT and CDR2 is YNNKEL (reference sequence).

This receptor was obtained from a woman in her sixties who had recovered from COVID-19. Sequenced material: PBMCs or T cells enriched from blood (not recorded which). The chain couples TRBV3-1 (or the pseudogene TRBV3-2) to TRBJ1-6; 7 positions match TRBD1. CDR3 residues: CASSLTGYNSPLHF. DNA for the CDR3: TGTGCCAGCAGCTTGACAGGGTATAATTCACCCCTCCACTTT.